This T cell receptor (beta chain) was captured by sequencing in a study of blood T cell repertoires in COVID-19. The CDR3 consists of 17 residues. Authors' data handling: Nucleated cell counts were estimated from reference gene primer amplification. TCRdb's table, derived via immunoSEQ multiplex PCR, lists solely in-frame clones and lacks some. That table supplies the V and J calls and clone size; D and trimming were determined from the DNA. The table records approximately 300,000 clones, about 92% of them present only once. All enrollees were roughly 18 to 89 years old and from approximately 25 US areas. Clinical histories supplied by participants themselves formed the basis of cohort assignment. Recovered status in Cohort 3 required two negative PCRs, clearance, or symptom resolution.

This receptor was obtained from a man aged 60 to 69 who had recovered from COVID-19. The chain has TRBV21-1 and TRBJ2-7; the table's TRBD2 call for D was not verified on the DNA. TRBV21-1 counts as a pseudogene. The sequenced sample consisted of PBMCs or T cells enriched from blood (not recorded which). CDR3 nucleotides: TGTGCCAGCAGCCTACTGGGACTAGCGGGAGTCTCCTACGAGCAGTACTTC. Translation: CASSLLGLAGVSYEQYF.